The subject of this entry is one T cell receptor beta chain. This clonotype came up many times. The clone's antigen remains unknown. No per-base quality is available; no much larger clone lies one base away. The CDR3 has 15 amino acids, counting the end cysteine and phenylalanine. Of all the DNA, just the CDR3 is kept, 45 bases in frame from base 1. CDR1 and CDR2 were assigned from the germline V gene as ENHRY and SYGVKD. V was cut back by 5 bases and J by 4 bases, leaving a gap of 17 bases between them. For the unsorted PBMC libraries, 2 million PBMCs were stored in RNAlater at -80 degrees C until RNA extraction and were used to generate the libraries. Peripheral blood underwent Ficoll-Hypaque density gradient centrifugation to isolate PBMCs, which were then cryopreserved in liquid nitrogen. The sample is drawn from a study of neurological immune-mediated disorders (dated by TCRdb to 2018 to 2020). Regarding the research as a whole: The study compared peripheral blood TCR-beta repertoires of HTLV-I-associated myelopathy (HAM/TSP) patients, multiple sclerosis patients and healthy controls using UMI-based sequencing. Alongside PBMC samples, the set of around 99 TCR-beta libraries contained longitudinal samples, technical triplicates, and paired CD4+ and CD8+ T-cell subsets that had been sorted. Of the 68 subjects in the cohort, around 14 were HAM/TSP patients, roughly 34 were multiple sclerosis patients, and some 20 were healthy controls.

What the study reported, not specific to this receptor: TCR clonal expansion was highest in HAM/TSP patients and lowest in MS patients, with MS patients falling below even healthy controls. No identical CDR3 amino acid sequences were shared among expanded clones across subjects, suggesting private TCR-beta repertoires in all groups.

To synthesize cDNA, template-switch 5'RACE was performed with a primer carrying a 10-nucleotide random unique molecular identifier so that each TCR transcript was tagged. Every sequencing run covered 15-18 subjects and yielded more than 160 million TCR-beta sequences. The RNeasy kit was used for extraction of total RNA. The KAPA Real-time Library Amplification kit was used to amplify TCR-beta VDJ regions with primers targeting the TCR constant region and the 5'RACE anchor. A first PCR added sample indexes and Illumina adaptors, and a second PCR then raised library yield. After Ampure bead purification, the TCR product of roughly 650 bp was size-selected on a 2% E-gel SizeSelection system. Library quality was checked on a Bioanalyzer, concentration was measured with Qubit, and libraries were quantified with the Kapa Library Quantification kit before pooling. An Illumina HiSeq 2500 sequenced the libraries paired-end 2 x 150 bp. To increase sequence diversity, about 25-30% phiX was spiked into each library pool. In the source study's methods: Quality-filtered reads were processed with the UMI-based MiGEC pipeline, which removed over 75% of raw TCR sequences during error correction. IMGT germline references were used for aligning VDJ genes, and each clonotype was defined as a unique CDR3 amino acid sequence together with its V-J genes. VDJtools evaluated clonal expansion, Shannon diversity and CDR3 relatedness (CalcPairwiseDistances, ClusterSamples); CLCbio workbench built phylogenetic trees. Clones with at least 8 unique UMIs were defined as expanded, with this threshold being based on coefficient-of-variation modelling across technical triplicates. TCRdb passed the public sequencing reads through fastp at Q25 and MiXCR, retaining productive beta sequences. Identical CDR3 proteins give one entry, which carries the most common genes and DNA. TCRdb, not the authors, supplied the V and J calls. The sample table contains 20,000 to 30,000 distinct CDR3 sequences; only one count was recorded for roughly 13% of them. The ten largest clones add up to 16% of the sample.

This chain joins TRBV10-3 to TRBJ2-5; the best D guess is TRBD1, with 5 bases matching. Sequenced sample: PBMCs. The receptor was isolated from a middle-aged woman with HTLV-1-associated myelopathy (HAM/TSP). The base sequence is TGTGCCATCAGTACAAAGATCAGGGCCCCAGAGACCCAGTACTTC. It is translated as CAISTKIRAPETQYF.